This entry describes one T cell receptor beta chain. V was pared by 1 base and J by 7 bases, with 18 bases between. Germline V gene sequence: CDR1 MGHRA, CDR2 YSYEKL. This CDR3 comprises 16 residues. Profiling relied on immunoSEQ multiplex PCR, and the TCRdb table lists in-frame clones only, not all of them. This sample has tens of thousands of clones, with roughly 88% found just once. The sample originates from a study of OX40 agonist ivuxolimab in advanced cancers. The TCR sequence derives from an adult with an advanced solid tumor such as melanoma, head and neck, liver or kidney cancer. The chain is built from TRBV4-1 and TRBJ2-3, with D possibly called TRBD1 or TRBD2 (5 bases each). Sample: CD4+ or CD8+ T cells sorted from blood, taken in a trial of the OX40 agonist ivuxolimab. CDR3 loop: CASSQVGGATTYTQYF. The CDR3 DNA reads as TGCGCCAGCAGCCAAGTTGGGGGAGCTACGACGTATACGCAGTATTTT.